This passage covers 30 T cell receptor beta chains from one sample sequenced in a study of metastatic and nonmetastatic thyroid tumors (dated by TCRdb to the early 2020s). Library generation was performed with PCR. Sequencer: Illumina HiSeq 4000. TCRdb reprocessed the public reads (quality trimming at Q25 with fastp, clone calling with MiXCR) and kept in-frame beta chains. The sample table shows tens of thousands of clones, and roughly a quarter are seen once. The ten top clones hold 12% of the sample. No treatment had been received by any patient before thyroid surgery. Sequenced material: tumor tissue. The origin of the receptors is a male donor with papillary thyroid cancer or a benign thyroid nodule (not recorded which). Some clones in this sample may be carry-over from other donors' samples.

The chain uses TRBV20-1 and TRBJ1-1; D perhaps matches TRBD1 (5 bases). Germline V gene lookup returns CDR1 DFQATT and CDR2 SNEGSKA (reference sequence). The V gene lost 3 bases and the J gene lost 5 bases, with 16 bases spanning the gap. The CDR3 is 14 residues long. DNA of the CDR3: TGCAGTGCTAGGGGCTCAGGGTATGAGACTGAAGCTTTCTTT. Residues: CSARGSGYETEAFF.

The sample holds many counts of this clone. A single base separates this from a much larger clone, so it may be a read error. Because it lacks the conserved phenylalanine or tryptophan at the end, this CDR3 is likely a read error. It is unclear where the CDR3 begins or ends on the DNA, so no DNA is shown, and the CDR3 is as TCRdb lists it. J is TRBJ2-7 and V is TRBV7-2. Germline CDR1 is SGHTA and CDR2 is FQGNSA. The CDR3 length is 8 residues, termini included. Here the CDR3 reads CASGRLYL.

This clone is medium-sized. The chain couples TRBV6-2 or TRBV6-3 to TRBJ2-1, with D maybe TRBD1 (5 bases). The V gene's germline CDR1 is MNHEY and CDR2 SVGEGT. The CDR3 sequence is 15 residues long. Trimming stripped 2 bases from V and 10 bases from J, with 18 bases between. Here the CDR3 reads CASSYGADTATEQFF. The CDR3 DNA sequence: TGTGCCAGCAGTTACGGGGCGGACACAGCTACCGAGCAGTTCTTC.

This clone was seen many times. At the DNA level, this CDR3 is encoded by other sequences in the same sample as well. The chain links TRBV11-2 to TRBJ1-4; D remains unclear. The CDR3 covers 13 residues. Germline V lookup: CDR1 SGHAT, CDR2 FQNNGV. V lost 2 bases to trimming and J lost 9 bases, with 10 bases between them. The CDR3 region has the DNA TGTGCCAGCAGCTTACCAGGATCCCAAAAACTGTTTTTT. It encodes CASSLPGSQKLFF.

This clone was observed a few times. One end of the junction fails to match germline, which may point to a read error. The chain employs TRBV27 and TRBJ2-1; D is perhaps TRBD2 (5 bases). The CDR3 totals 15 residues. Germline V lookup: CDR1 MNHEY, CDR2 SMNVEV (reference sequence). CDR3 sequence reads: CASSPKGVWLGEQLF. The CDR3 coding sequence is TGTGCCAGCAGCCCGAAGGGAGTTTGGTTAGGTGAGCAGTTATTC.

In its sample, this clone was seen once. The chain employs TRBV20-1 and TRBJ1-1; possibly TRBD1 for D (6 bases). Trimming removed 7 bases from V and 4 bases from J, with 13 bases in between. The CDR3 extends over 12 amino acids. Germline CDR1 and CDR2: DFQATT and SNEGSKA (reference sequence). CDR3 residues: CSVREGGTEAFF. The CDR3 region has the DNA TGCAGTGTAAGGGAAGGGGGCACTGAAGCTTTCTTT.

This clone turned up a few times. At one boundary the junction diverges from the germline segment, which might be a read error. DNA for the CDR3: TGTGCCAGCAGTTTGTTATCGGGAGTCTCGAACACCGGGCAGCTGTTTTTT. Encoded protein: CASSLLSGVSNTGQLFF. The chain couples TRBV6-2 or TRBV6-3 to TRBJ2-2, with a tentative D call TRBD2 (6 bases). This CDR3 has 17 amino acids. Looked up from germline, CDR1 is MNHEY and CDR2 is SVGEGT.

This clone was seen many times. CDR3 amino acids: CSARDLGTSPYEQYF. CDR3 nucleotides: TGCAGTGCTAGAGATCTAGGGACTAGCCCCTACGAGCAGTACTTC. The chain combines TRBV20-1 with TRBJ2-7, with 9 positions matching TRBD2. The CDR3 has 15 residues. Unmatched junction bases numbered 5, after V lost 0 bases and J lost 2 bases. From germline, CDR1 is DFQATT and CDR2 SNEGSKA (reference sequence).

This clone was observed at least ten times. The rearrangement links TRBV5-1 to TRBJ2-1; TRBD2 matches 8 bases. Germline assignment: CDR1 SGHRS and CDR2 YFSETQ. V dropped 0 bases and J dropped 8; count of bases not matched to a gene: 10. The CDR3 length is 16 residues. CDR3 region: CASSLGGTRGVDEQFF. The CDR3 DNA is TGCGCCAGCAGCTTGGGGGGGACTAGAGGAGTAGATGAGCAGTTCTTC. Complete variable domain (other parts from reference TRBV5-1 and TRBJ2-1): KAGVTQTPRYLIKTRGQQVTLSCSPISGHRSVSWYQQTPGQGLQFLFEYFSETQRNKGNFPGRFSGRQFSNSRSEMNVSTLELGDSALYLCASSLGGTRGVDEQFFGPGTRLTVL.

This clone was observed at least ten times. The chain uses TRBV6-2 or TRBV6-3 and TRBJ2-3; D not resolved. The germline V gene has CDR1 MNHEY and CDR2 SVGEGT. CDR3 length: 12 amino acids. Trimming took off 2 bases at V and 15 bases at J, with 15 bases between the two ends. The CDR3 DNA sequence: TGTGCCAGCAGTTACCCGGAGATACGAATTTATTTT. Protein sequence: CASSYPEIRIYF.

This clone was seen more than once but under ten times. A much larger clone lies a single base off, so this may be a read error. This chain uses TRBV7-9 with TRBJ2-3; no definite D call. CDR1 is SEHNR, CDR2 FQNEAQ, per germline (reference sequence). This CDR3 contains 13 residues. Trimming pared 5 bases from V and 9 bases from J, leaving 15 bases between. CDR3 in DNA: TGTGCCAGCAGCCCCCAAACTAAGCTAACGCAGTATTTT. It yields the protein CASSPQTKLTQYF. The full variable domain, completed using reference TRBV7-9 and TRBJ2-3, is DTGVSQNPRHKITKRGQNVTFRCDPISEHNRLYWYRQTLGQGPEFLTYFQNEAQLEKSRLLSDRFSAERPKGSFSTLEIQRTEQGDSAMYLCASSPQTKLTQYFGPGTRLTVL.

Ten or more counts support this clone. CDR3 bases: TGTGCCAGCAAAGAGGTCCCAGGTCAGGCATATGGCTACACCTTC. Protein sequence: CASKEVPGQAYGYTF. The V call is TRBV2, the J call TRBJ1-2; no clear D gene. The CDR3 is 15 amino acids. V was shortened by 7 bases and J by 5 bases, with 20 bases between the two germline ends. CDR1 and CDR2 from the germline V gene are SNHLY and FYNNEI.

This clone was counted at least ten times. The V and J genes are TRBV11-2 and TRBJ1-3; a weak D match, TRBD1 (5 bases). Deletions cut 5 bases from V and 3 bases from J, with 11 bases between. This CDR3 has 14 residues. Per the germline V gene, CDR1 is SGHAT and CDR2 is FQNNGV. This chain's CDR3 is CASSPQGIGNTIYF. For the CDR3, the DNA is TGTGCCAGCAGCCCCCAGGGAATTGGAAACACCATATATTTT.

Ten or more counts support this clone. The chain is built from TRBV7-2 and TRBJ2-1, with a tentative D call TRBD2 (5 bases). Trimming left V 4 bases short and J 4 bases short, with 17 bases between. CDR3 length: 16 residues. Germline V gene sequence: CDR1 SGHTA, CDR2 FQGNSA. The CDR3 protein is CASSSRGRGDYNEQFF. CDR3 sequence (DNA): TGTGCCAGCAGCTCCCGCGGTCGGGGAGATTACAATGAGCAGTTCTTC.

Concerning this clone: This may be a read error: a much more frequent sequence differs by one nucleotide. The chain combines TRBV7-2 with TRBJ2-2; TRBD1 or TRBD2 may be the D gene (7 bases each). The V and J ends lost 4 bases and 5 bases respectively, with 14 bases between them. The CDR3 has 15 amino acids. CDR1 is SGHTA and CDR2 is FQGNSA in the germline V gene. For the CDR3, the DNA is TGTGCCAGCAGCTCCAGGGGGGGGAAAACCGGGGAGCTGTTTTTT. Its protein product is CASSSRGGKTGELFF.

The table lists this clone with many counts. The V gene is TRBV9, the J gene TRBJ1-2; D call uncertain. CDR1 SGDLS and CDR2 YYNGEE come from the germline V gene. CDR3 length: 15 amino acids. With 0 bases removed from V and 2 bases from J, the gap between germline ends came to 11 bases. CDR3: CASSVGRDPNYGYTF. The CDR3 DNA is TGTGCCAGCAGCGTAGGAAGAGATCCCAACTATGGCTACACCTTC.

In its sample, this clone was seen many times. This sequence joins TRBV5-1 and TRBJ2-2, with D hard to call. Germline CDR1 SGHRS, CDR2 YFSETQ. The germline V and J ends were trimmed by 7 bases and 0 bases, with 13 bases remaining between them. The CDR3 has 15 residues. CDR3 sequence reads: CASEATGTNTGELFF. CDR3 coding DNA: TGCGCCAGCGAAGCCACGGGCACGAACACCGGGGAGCTGTTTTTT.

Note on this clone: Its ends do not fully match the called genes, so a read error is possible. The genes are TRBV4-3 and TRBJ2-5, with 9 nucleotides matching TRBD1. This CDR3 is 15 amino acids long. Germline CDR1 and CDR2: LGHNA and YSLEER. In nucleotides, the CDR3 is TGCCCCAGCAGCCAAGTCCGGGACAGGGACATCTCCCAGTACTTC. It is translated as CPSSQVRDRDISQYF.

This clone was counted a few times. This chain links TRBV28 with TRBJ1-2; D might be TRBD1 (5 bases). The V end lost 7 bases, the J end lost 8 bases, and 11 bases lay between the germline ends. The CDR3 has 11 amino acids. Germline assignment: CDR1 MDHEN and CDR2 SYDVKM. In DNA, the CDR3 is TGTGCCAGCACTCGGGGGGAGGGCTACACCTTC. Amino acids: CASTRGEGYTF.

CDR3: CASSQARGGRTQYF. The CDR3 DNA reads TGCGCCAGCAGCCAAGCTAGGGGGGGGCGAACCCAGTACTTC. V and J are TRBV4-1 and TRBJ2-5, with a possible D match to TRBD2 (7 bases). The germline V and J ends were trimmed by 1 base and 8 bases, with 14 bases remaining between them. Germline loops: CDR1 MGHRA, CDR2 YSYEKL. This CDR3 is built from 14 residues.

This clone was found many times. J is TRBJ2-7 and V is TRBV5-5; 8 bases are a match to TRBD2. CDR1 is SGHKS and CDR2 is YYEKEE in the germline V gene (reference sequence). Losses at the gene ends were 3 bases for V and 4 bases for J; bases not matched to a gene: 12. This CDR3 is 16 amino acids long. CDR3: CASSSADLRGGYEQYF. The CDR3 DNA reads TGTGCCAGCAGCTCCGCGGATCTACGGGGGGGATACGAGCAGTACTTC.

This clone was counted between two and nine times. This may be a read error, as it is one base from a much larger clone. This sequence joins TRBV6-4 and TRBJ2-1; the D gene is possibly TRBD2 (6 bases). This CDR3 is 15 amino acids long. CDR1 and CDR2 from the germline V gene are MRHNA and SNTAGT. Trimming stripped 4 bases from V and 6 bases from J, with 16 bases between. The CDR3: CASSVESSGANEQFF. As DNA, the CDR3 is TGTGCCAGCAGTGTTGAGTCGTCGGGAGCCAATGAGCAGTTCTTC.

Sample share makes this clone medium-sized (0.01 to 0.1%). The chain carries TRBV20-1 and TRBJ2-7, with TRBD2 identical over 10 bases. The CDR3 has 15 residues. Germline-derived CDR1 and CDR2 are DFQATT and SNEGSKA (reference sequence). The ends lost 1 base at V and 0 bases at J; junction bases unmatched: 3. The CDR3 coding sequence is TGCAGTGCTAGAGGACTAGCGGGCGCCTCCTACGAGCAGTACTTC. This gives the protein CSARGLAGASYEQYF.

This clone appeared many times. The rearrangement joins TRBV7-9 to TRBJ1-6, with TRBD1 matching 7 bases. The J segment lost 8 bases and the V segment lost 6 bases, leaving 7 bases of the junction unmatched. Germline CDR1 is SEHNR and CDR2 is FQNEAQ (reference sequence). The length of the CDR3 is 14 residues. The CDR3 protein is CASSPGGTDSPLHF. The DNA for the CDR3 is TGTGCCAGCAGTCCAGGGGGTACGGATTCACCCCTCCACTTT.

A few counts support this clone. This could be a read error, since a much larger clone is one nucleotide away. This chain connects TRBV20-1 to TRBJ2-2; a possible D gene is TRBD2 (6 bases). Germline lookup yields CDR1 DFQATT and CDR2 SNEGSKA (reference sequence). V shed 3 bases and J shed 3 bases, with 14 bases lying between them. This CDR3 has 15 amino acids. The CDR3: CSARWLADYTGELFF. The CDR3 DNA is TGCAGTGCTAGGTGGTTAGCGGACTACACCGGGGAGCTGTTTTTT.

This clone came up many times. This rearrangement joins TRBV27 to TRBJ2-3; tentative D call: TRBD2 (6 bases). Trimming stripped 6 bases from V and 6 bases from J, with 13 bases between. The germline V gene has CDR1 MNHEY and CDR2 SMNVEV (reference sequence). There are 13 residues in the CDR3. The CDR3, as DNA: TGTGCCAGCAGCCTACTAGCAACCGATACGCAGTATTTT. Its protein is CASSLLATDTQYF.

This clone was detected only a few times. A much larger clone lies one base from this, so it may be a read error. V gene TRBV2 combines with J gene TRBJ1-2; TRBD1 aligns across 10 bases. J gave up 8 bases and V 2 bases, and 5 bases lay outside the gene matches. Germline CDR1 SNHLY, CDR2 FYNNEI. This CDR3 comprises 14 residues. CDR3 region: CASSELDRGGGYTF. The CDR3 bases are TGTGCCAGCAGTGAACTGGACAGGGGGGGAGGCTACACCTTC.

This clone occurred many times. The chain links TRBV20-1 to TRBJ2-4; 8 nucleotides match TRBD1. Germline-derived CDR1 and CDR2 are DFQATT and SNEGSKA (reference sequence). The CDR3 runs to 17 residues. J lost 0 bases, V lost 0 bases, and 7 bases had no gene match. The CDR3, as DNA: TGCAGTGCTAGAGATGGCAGGGGGCCACTAGCCAAAAACATTCAGTACTTC. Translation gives CSARDGRGPLAKNIQYF.

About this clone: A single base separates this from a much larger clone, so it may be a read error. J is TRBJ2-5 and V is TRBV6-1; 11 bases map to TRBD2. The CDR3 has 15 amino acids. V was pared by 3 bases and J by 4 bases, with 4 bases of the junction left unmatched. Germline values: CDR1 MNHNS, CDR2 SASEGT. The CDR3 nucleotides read TGTGCCAGCAGTGACGGGACTAGCGGTGGAGAGACCCAGTACTTC. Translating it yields CASSDGTSGGETQYF.

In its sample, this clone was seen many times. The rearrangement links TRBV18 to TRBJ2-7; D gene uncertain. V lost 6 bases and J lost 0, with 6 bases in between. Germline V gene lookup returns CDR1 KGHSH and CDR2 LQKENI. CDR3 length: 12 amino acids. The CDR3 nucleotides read TGTGCCAGCTCGTCTAGCTCCTACGAGCAGTACTTC. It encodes CASSSSSYEQYF.